This is a list of T cell receptor beta chains from one sample in a study of blood T cell repertoires in COVID-19. The protocol was immunoSEQ multiplex PCR, while the TCRdb copy is restricted to in-frame clones and leaves out a portion. Found here are a few hundred thousand clones, roughly 87% of them singletons; the top ten hold 1.9%. The sequencing sample was made of peripheral blood. The receptors were gathered from a man aged 40-50 years with active or convalescent COVID-19. CDR3s include the opening cysteine and the closing phenylalanine or tryptophan. Each record gives: CDR3 length, D gene, V gene, clone size, J gene, CDR3 DNA, CDR3 protein. D genes are given only for firm matches. Not every row has a clone size; where given, it reads once, few, many or a size class.

15,TRBD1,TRBV7-2,-,TRBJ1-6,TGTGCCAGCAGCAGGGCCGGACAGGCCAATTCACCCCTCCACTTT,CASSRAGQANSPLHF
15,-,TRBV6-5,-,TRBJ2-1,TGTGCCAGCAGTCCCTCGGGACTGCTGTACAATGAGCAGTTCTTC,CASSPSGLLYNEQFF
14,-,TRBV5-6,-,TRBJ2-1,TGTGCCAGCAGGGGCGGGGCTGGCTACAATGAGCAGTTCTTC,CASRGGAGYNEQFF
16,-,TRBV4-2,-,TRBJ1-2,TGTGCCAGCAGCCAACTCCTCAAGGGGAGGGAGGATGGCTACACCTTC,CASSQLLKGREDGYTF
16,-,TRBV7-6,once,TRBJ2-1,TGTGCCAGCAGCTTAGCGGTGATAACAGTTTACAATGAGCAGTTCTTC,CASSLAVITVYNEQFF
16,TRBD1,TRBV28,-,TRBJ1-6,TGTGCCAGTAATCCACAGGGGGCGTCCTATAATTCACCCCTCCACTTT,CASNPQGASYNSPLHF
16,-,TRBV11-2,-,TRBJ2-3,TGTGCCAGCAGCTCTTATAGGGGTAGCAGAACAGATACGCAGTATTTT,CASSSYRGSRTDTQYF
13,-,TRBV7-9,-,TRBJ1-1,TGTGCCAGCAGCTTAGCAGGGAGCGGTGAAGCTTTCTTT,CASSLAGSGEAFF
14,-,TRBV11-2,few,TRBJ1-2,TGTGCCAGCAGCTTAACTGTTTCTAACTATGGCTACACCTTC,CASSLTVSNYGYTF
13,-,TRBV2,-,TRBJ1-5,TGTGCCCCAGACCTCGCGGGTCGCCAGCCCCAGCATTTT,CAPDLAGRQPQHF
13,-,TRBV19,-,TRBJ1-1,TGTGCCAGTAGTATTGGACAGAACACTGAAGCTTTCTTT,CASSIGQNTEAFF
13,-,TRBV2,-,TRBJ1-4,TGTGCCAGCTCAGGGGAAGTCAATGAAAAACTGTTTTTT,CASSGEVNEKLFF
16,TRBD2,TRBV5-1,-,TRBJ2-5,TGCGCCAGCAGCTTACGGACTAGCGGAGTAAGGGAGACCCAGTACTTC,CASSLRTSGVRETQYF
16,TRBD2,TRBV4-1,-,TRBJ2-2,TGCGCCAGCAGCCTTAGCGGGTCTCCGGGGACCGGGGAGCTGTTTTTT,CASSLSGSPGTGELFF
15,-,TRBV25-1,-,TRBJ2-5,TGTGCCAGCAGTGAAAATGGGGGCGCATGGGAGACCCAGTACTTC,CASSENGGAWETQYF
15,TRBD1,TRBV5-6,once,TRBJ2-7,TGTGCCAGCAGCTTCCGACGGACAGGGTTCGACGAGCAGTACTTC,CASSFRRTGFDEQYF
15,TRBD1,TRBV7-3,once,TRBJ1-1,TGTGCCAGCAGCCTAAATAGACAGGGGGCTGGTGAAGCTTTCTTT,CASSLNRQGAGEAFF